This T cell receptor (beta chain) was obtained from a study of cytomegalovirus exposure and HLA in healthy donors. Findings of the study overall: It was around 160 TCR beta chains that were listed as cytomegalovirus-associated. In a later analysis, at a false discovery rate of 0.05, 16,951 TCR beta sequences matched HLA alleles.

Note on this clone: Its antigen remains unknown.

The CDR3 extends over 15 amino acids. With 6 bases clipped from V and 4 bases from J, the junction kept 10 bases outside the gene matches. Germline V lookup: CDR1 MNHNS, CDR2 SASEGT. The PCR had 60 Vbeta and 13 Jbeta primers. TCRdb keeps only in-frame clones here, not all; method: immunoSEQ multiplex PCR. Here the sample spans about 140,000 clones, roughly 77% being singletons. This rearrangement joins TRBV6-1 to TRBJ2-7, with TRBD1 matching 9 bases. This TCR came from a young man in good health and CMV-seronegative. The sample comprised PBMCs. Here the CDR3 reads CASSYPGQGTYEQYF. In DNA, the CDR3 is TGTGCCAGCAGCTACCCAGGACAGGGGACGTACGAGCAGTACTTC.